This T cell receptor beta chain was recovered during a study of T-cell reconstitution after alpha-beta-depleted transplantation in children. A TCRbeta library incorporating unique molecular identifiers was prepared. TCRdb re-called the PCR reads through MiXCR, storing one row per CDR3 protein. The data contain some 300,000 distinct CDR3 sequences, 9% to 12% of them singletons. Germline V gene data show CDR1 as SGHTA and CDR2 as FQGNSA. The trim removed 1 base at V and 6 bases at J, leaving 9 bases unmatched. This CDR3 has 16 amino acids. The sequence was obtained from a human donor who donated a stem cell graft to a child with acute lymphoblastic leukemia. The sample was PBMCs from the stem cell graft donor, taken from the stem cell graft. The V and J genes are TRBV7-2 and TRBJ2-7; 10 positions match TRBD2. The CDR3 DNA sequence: TGTGCCAGCAGCTTAGATCCAGCGGGAGGGCCTGGCGAGCAGTACTTC. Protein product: CASSLDPAGGPGEQYF.